Below are 9 T cell receptor beta chains sequenced from a single sample in a study of PD-L1 blockade in urothelial cancer (dated by TCRdb to 2016 to 2017). Libraries were prepared through the immunoSEQ multiplex PCR assay. TCRdb retrieved this table from immuneACCESS and kept in-frame rearrangements only. Not all clones are present; in checked studies, unresolved V genes account for under half, and no reason is known for the remainder. The sample yields 15,000 to 20,000 clones; around 87% were counted once. 5.9% of the sample is in the top ten clones. This sample comprised PBMCs, obtained around atezolizumab (anti-PD-L1) treatment. Every receptor here comes from a man in his fifties or sixties with urothelial cancer.

The chain couples TRBV11-2 to TRBJ2-1; 9 bases fit TRBD1. V lost 1 base, J lost 7 bases, and 5 bases stayed unmatched. This CDR3 is built from 15 residues. Germline V gives CDR1 SGHAT, CDR2 FQNNGV. The CDR3 sequence is CASSLGGQGKNEQFF. In DNA form, the CDR3 reads TGTGCCAGCAGCTTAGGGGGACAGGGTAAGAATGAGCAGTTCTTC. The entire variable domain, with the rest obtained from reference TRBV11-2 and TRBJ2-1, is as follows: EAGVAQSPRYKIIEKRQSVAFWCNPISGHATLYWYQQILGQGPKLLIQFQNNGVVDDSQLPKDRFSAERLKGVDSTLKIQPAKLEDSAVYLCASSLGGQGKNEQFFGPGTRLTVL.

This clone was found once. V gene TRBV12-2 combines with J gene TRBJ1-6. TRBV12-2 is a pseudogene locus. The CDR3 covers 16 residues. The CDR3 protein is CASRLPGDSYNSPLHF. DNA of the CDR3: TGTGCAAGTCGCTTGCCCGGGGACTCCTATAATTCACCCCTCCACTTT.

This clone was detected once. This rearrangement joins TRBV5-6 to TRBJ2-3; 12 nucleotides align to TRBD2. The germline gives CDR1 SGHDT, CDR2 YYEEEE. V lost 2 bases, J lost 6 bases, and 10 bases stayed unmatched. The CDR3 contains 17 residues. The DNA of the CDR3 is TGTGCCAGCAGCTTTCTGCTCCTAGCGGGAGGGCCCGATACGCAGTATTTT. This translates into CASSFLLLAGGPDTQYF. The full variable domain, with the rest looked up from reference TRBV5-6 and TRBJ2-3, is DAGVTQSPTHLIKTRGQQVTLRCSPKSGHDTVSWYQQALGQGPQFIFQYYEEEERQRGNFPDRFSGHQFPNYSSELNVNALLLGDSALYLCASSFLLLAGGPDTQYFGPGTRLTVL.

The chain carries TRBV11-2 and TRBJ2-7, with TRBD1 matching 7 bases. V was pared by 4 bases and J by 5 bases, with 14 bases of the junction left unmatched. The CDR3 contains 16 residues. Germline V gives CDR1 SGHAT, CDR2 FQNNGV. This chain's CDR3 is CASSSPLGTDPHEQYF. The CDR3 region has the DNA TGTGCCAGCAGCTCCCCCTTAGGGACAGACCCCCACGAGCAGTACTTC. The full variable domain, rest sourced from reference TRBV11-2 and TRBJ2-7, is EAGVAQSPRYKIIEKRQSVAFWCNPISGHATLYWYQQILGQGPKLLIQFQNNGVVDDSQLPKDRFSAERLKGVDSTLKIQPAKLEDSAVYLCASSSPLGTDPHEQYFGPGTRLTVT.

The chain carries TRBV19 and TRBJ2-7; D remains ambiguous. Germline V lookup: CDR1 LNHDA, CDR2 SQIVND (reference sequence). CDR3 length equals 13 residues. V shed 4 bases and J shed 0 bases, with 7 bases lying between them. This chain's CDR3 is CASSRLSSYEQYF. As DNA, the CDR3 is TGTGCCAGTAGTAGACTTTCCTCCTACGAGCAGTACTTC.

The chain carries TRBV30 and TRBJ2-2; unclear D gene. CDR1 GTSNPN and CDR2 SVGIG come from the germline V gene (reference sequence). The CDR3 runs 13 residues. The V gene lost 1 base and the J gene lost 1 base, with 4 bases spanning the gap. The CDR3 coding sequence is TGTGCCTGGAGTGCGGGGAACACCGGGGAGCTGTTTTTT. This translates into CAWSAGNTGELFF. The variable domain in full, completed from reference TRBV30 and TRBJ2-2, reads SQTIHQWPATLVQPVGSPLSLECTVEGTSNPNLYWYRQAAGRGLQLLFYSVGIGQISSEVPQNLSASRPQDRQFILSSKKLLLSDSGFYLCAWSAGNTGELFFGEGSRLTVL.

The V gene is TRBV5-1, the J gene TRBJ2-3; TRBD1 matches 7 bases. The CDR3 consists of 14 residues. Germline V gene lookup returns CDR1 SGHRS and CDR2 YFSETQ. J gave up 3 bases and V 2 bases, and 3 bases lay outside the gene matches. CDR3 region: CASSFSTGTDTQYF. CDR3 DNA sequence: TGCGCCAGCAGCTTTTCGACAGGGACAGATACGCAGTATTTT.

The J gene is TRBJ1-3, the V gene TRBV6-5; no clear D. Germline V CDR1 and CDR2: MNHEY, SVGAGI. This CDR3 contains 14 residues. V lost 7 bases and J 1 base, leaving 11 bases between the germline ends. The CDR3 DNA sequence: TGTGCCAGCACCGACCGAGGGTCTGGAAACACCATATATTTT. Encoded protein: CASTDRGSGNTIYF.

There are a few counts of this clone. This sequence joins TRBV4-1 and TRBJ1-3, with a weak D call TRBD1 (6 bases). Germline V gene sequence: CDR1 MGHRA, CDR2 YSYEKL. CDR3 length: 17 residues. V lost 3 bases to trimming and J lost 4 bases, with 19 bases between them. CDR3 nucleotides: TGCGCCAGCAGCCATACGACAGGTCCGGCCATAGGAAACACCATATATTTT. It is translated as CASSHTTGPAIGNTIYF.